This entry lists 21 T cell receptor beta chains sequenced from one sample in a study of blood T cells in healthy people across ages. Next came a second PCR, run for about 7 to 12 cycles, which used a sample-barcoded 5' primer along with a J-beta primer mix. One entry per CDR3 protein, called by TCRdb with MiXCR from the 5' RACE reads. The data hold roughly 720,000 distinct CDR3 sequences, with 50% to 65% observed a single time. Sequenced sample: blood. Every receptor here comes from an elderly man in good health.

This clonotype was picked up a small number of times. This chain joins TRBV6-1 and TRBJ2-7; 8 bases are shared with TRBD2. The J segment lost 4 bases and the V segment lost 8 bases, leaving 13 bases of the junction unmatched. The CDR3 extends over 15 amino acids. From germline, CDR1 is MNHNS and CDR2 SASEGT. The CDR3: CASRQAGVMWYEQYF. The CDR3 nucleotides are TGTGCCAGCCGACAAGCGGGGGTAATGTGGTACGAGCAGTACTTC.

Remarks on this clonotype: A much larger clone is a single base away; this may be a read error. The gene calls are TRBV3-1 and TRBJ2-3, with 8 bases that match TRBD2. CDR1 is LGHDT, CDR2 YNNKEL, per germline (reference sequence). This CDR3 has 14 residues. CDR3 in DNA: TGTGCCAGCAGCCAAGGGACTAGCACAGATATGCAGTATTTT. This translates into CASSQGTSTDMQYF.

This clonotype appeared once. The chain carries TRBV18 and TRBJ2-4, with D possibly being TRBD2 (5 bases). CDR1 is KGHSH and CDR2 is LQKENI in the germline V gene. The V end lost 2 bases, the J end lost 13 bases, and 12 bases lay between the germline ends. This CDR3 region has 12 residues. CDR3 sequence reads: CASSPAVGEQYF. CDR3 in DNA: TGTGCCAGCTCACCAGCAGTGGGAGAGCAGTACTTC. The variable domain in full, with the rest retrieved from reference TRBV18 and TRBJ2-4, is NAGVMQNPRHLVRRRGQEARLRCSPMKGHSHVYWYRQLPEEGLKFMVYLQKENIIDESGMPKERFSAEFPKEGPSILRIQQVVRGDSAAYFCASSPAVGEQYFGAGTRLSVL.

The rearrangement links TRBV13 to TRBJ2-7; 7 bases match TRBD2. The germline CDR1 and CDR2 sequences are PRHDT and FYEKMQ (reference sequence). After removal of 5 bases from V and 3 bases from J, the junction contained 13 bases not matched to a gene. The CDR3 covers 16 residues. The CDR3 DNA follows: TGTGCCAGCAGCCCGACCGGCCGGGGGAGGGACTACGAGCAGTACTTC. Translated, it gives CASSPTGRGRDYEQYF.

This chain links TRBV20-1 with TRBJ2-4; no clear D gene. The CDR3 runs 10 residues. V was pared by 6 bases and J by 13 bases, with 13 bases between. The germline V gene encodes CDR1 DFQATT and CDR2 SNEGSKA (reference sequence). The CDR3 DNA sequence: TGCAGTGCCTCCCTGGCGGAGCAGTACTTC. The encoded protein is CSASLAEQYF.

This chain joins TRBV7-9 and TRBJ1-2; 10 nucleotides agree with TRBD1. Germline CDR1 SEHNR, CDR2 FQNEAQ (reference sequence). Trimming took 5 bases from V and 4 from J; bases not matched to a gene: 7. CDR3 size: 15 residues. The CDR3, as DNA: TGTGCCAGCAGCCAGACAGGGGGCGAGACCTATGGCTACACCTTC. It specifies CASSQTGGETYGYTF.

The V call is TRBV20-1, the J call TRBJ2-1; TRBD2 agrees at 8 bases. The CDR3 runs to 15 residues. The germline V gene has CDR1 DFQATT and CDR2 SNEGSKA (reference sequence). V was pared by 6 bases and J by 6 bases, with 13 bases of the junction left unmatched. CDR3 DNA: TGCAGTGCCGCAGCCCCAGCGGGAGTACCCAATGAGCAGTTCTTC. This gives the protein CSAAAPAGVPNEQFF.

The genes are TRBV20-1 and TRBJ2-7; 11 bases line up with TRBD2. This CDR3 contains 14 residues. Germline V lookup: CDR1 DFQATT, CDR2 SNEGSKA (reference sequence). V trimming: 1 base; J trimming: 5 bases; junction bases outside the gene matches: 4. CDR3 sequence reads: CSARGPSGRNEQYF. For the CDR3, the DNA is TGCAGTGCTAGAGGTCCTAGCGGGAGGAACGAGCAGTACTTC.

V and J are TRBV6-5 and TRBJ1-5, with a weak D call TRBD1 (6 bases). This CDR3 has 15 residues. The germline V gene encodes CDR1 MNHEY and CDR2 SVGAGI. Trimming took off 0 bases at V and 6 bases at J, with 12 bases between the two ends. This chain's CDR3 is CASSYSAEGGQPQHF. The CDR3 DNA reads as TGTGCCAGCAGTTACTCAGCCGAGGGGGGTCAGCCCCAGCATTTT.

The gene calls are TRBV7-2 and TRBJ2-7; D is perhaps TRBD2 (5 bases). The germline V and J ends were trimmed by 0 bases and 6 bases, with 12 bases remaining between them. The CDR3 extends over 14 amino acids. In germline, CDR1 is SGHTA, CDR2 FQGNSA. CDR3 region: CASSLAGVSSEQYF. As DNA, the CDR3 is TGTGCCAGCAGCTTAGCGGGAGTCTCGTCCGAGCAGTACTTC.

This chain connects TRBV20-1 to TRBJ1-2, with D possibly being TRBD1 (5 bases). Trimming took 6 bases from V and 3 from J, leaving 20 bases between them. The CDR3 sequence is 15 residues long. Germline V gives CDR1 DFQATT, CDR2 SNEGSKA (reference sequence). The CDR3 loop reads CSASKGRTGDYGYTF. The CDR3 DNA follows: TGCAGTGCCTCGAAGGGGCGTACAGGAGACTATGGCTACACCTTC.

This clonotype was seen a few times. V and J are TRBV7-9 and TRBJ2-3; 8 bases are shared with TRBD2. The CDR3 contains 13 residues. Per the germline V gene, CDR1 is SEHNR and CDR2 is FQNEAQ (reference sequence). J lost 14 bases, V lost 0 bases, and 7 bases had no gene match. DNA of the CDR3: TGTGCCAGCAGCTTAGCCCCGGGACTAGACGCGTATTTT. This sequence encodes CASSLAPGLDAYF.

The chain links TRBV24-1 to TRBJ2-3; TRBD1 matches 8 bases. Germline V gene lookup returns CDR1 KGHDR and CDR2 SFDVKD. V lost 3 bases, J lost 14 bases, and 15 bases stayed unmatched. The length of the CDR3 is 15 residues. CDR3 nucleotide sequence: TGTGCCACCAGTGATCCAAGGACAGGGCACAGATACGCGTATTTT. Its translation is CATSDPRTGHRYAYF.

The V gene is TRBV12-3 or TRBV12-4, the J gene TRBJ2-7; no clear D gene. V shed 5 bases and J shed 2 bases, with 16 bases lying between them. The CDR3 sequence is 15 residues long. CDR3 loop: CASSGAYPDPYEQYF. Here the CDR3 DNA reads TGTGCCAGCAGTGGAGCCTACCCCGATCCCTACGAGCAGTACTTC.

This chain joins TRBV27 and TRBJ2-3, with D hard to call. CDR1 is MNHEY and CDR2 is SMNVEV in the germline V gene (reference sequence). This CDR3 comprises 13 residues. Deletions cut 2 bases from V and 7 bases from J, with 10 bases between. The chain's CDR3 is CASSLAGRHTQYF. Written as DNA, the CDR3 is TGTGCCAGCAGTTTAGCCGGAAGACATACGCAGTATTTT.

The chain links TRBV7-3 to TRBJ2-2; 9 positions match TRBD1. The germline V gene encodes CDR1 SGHTA and CDR2 FQGTGA. The V and J ends lost 2 bases and 5 bases, in that order; junction bases with no gene match: 12. The CDR3 has 18 residues. The CDR3 sequence: CASSLGGQGLDGTGELFF. The CDR3 DNA reads as TGTGCCAGCAGCTTAGGTGGACAGGGGCTCGACGGGACCGGGGAGCTGTTTTTT.

The rearrangement links TRBV19 to TRBJ1-2; perhaps TRBD1 as D (6 bases). CDR3 length: 14 residues. Trimming removed 7 bases from V and 3 bases from J, with 15 bases in between. Germline CDR1 reads LNHDA; CDR2 reads SQIVND (reference sequence). The CDR3 DNA follows: TGTGCCAGTAATCCCAACCAGGGGCACTATGGCTACACCTTC. Encoded protein: CASNPNQGHYGYTF.

DNA for the CDR3: TGTGCCAGCAGTTACTCTGAGCTGACAGGGGAAATGGGCGGCTACACCTTC. It is translated as CASSYSELTGEMGGYTF. This chain connects TRBV6-5 to TRBJ1-2; 8 bases line up with TRBD1. Trimming took 0 bases from V and 8 from J; bases not matched to a gene: 14. The germline gives CDR1 MNHEY, CDR2 SVGAGI. The CDR3 extends over 17 amino acids.

In this sample, this clonotype turned up a few times. V is TRBV25-1 and J is TRBJ1-2, with TRBD1 matching over 11 bases. J lost 8 bases, V lost 6 bases, and 8 bases had no gene match. There are 14 residues in the CDR3. CDR1 and CDR2 from the germline V gene are MGHDK and SYGVNS. Here the CDR3 DNA reads TGTGCCAGCAGGGACGCCGGGACAGGGGGAGGCTACACCTTC. This codes for CASRDAGTGGGYTF.

The chain employs TRBV24-1 and TRBJ2-1; 10 bases are shared with TRBD2. Germline trimming cut 4 bases from V and 4 bases from J; bases unmatched to any gene: 9. The germline V gene encodes CDR1 KGHDR and CDR2 SFDVKD. CDR3 length equals 17 residues. CDR3 in amino acids: CATSDPPSGSTYNEQFF. As DNA, the CDR3 is TGTGCCACCAGTGACCCCCCTAGCGGGAGCACTTACAATGAGCAGTTCTTC.

This clonotype was detected once. The V and J genes are TRBV7-9 and TRBJ2-7; D not certain. This CDR3 has 11 amino acids. Trimming stripped 5 bases from V and 8 bases from J, with 10 bases between. Germline V gives CDR1 SEHNR, CDR2 FQNEAQ (reference sequence). CDR3 sequence reads: CASSRFGQQYF. The CDR3 nucleotides read TGTGCCAGCAGCCGTTTCGGCCAGCAGTACTTC. The full variable domain, completed using reference TRBV7-9 and TRBJ2-7, is DTGVSQNPRHKITKRGQNVTFRCDPISEHNRLYWYRQTLGQGPEFLTYFQNEAQLEKSRLLSDRFSAERPKGSFSTLEIQRTEQGDSAMYLCASSRFGQQYFGPGTRLTVT.